These 5 T cell receptor beta chains were sequenced from one sample in a study of Graves' ophthalmopathy and Graves' hyperthyroidism. RNA transcripts provided the template for amplifying TCR beta CDR3 regions. Second-round multiplex PCR came after a first-round RT-PCR that employed HTBI primers. TCRdb re-called the multiplex PCR reads through MiXCR, storing one row per CDR3 protein. The table lists roughly 400,000 distinct CDR3 sequences, roughly a sixth of them singletons. The sample taken for sequencing was peripheral blood. These receptor sequences come from an adult woman with stable Graves' hyperthyroidism.

This clonotype was counted ten times or more. The V gene is TRBV5-1, the J gene TRBJ1-6; no firm D call. Trimming removed 5 bases from V and 6 bases from J, with 12 bases in between. CDR1 is SGHRS, CDR2 YFSETQ, per germline. The CDR3 is made up of 14 amino acids. The CDR3 region is CASSAAAGNSPLHF. CDR3 in DNA: TGCGCCAGCAGTGCAGCGGCGGGTAATTCACCCCTCCACTTT. Full variable domain (remainder filled in from reference TRBV5-1 and TRBJ1-6): KAGVTQTPRYLIKTRGQQVTLSCSPISGHRSVSWYQQTPGQGLQFLFEYFSETQRNKGNFPGRFSGRQFSNSRSEMNVSTLELGDSALYLCASSAAAGNSPLHFGNGTRLTVT.

This clonotype was counted many times. The chain links TRBV30 to TRBJ1-2; unclear D gene. Germline V gives CDR1 GTSNPN, CDR2 SVGIG (reference sequence). This CDR3 has 13 residues. V was shortened by 1 base and J by 0 bases, with 6 bases between the two germline ends. In nucleotides, the CDR3 is TGTGCCTGGAGTGCGGGTGCTAACTATGGCTACACCTTC. Translation: CAWSAGANYGYTF.

Many counts were recorded for this clonotype. The genes are TRBV27 and TRBJ2-2; 8 nucleotides agree with TRBD2. CDR1 MNHEY and CDR2 SMNVEV come from the germline V gene (reference sequence). With V trimmed by 3 bases and J by 4 bases, 4 bases remained unmatched. The CDR3 sequence is 15 residues long. CDR3 region: CASSFSGAGTGELFF. CDR3 DNA: TGTGCCAGCAGTTTTAGCGGGGCGGGCACCGGGGAGCTGTTTTTT.

This clonotype was counted many times. This rearrangement joins TRBV6-2 or TRBV6-3 to TRBJ2-3; 12 bases align to TRBD2. CDR3 length: 19 residues. Trimming removed 0 bases from V and 6 bases from J; junction bases left unmatched: 13. CDR1 and CDR2 from the germline V gene are MNHEY and SVGEGT. The CDR3 spells CASSYSGGLAGNMADTQYF. As DNA, the CDR3 is TGTGCCAGCAGTTACTCGGGTGGACTAGCGGGAAATATGGCCGATACGCAGTATTTT.

As regards this clonotype: The junction shows a germline mismatch at one end, possibly a read error. The gene calls are TRBV4-1 and TRBJ2-7, with D hard to call. In germline, CDR1 is MGHRA, CDR2 YSYEKL. This CDR3 region has 15 residues. This CDR3 reads CASSQTAVSSYEQCF. DNA for the CDR3: TGCGCCAGCAGCCAGACGGCGGTGAGCTCCTACGAGCAGTGCTTC.